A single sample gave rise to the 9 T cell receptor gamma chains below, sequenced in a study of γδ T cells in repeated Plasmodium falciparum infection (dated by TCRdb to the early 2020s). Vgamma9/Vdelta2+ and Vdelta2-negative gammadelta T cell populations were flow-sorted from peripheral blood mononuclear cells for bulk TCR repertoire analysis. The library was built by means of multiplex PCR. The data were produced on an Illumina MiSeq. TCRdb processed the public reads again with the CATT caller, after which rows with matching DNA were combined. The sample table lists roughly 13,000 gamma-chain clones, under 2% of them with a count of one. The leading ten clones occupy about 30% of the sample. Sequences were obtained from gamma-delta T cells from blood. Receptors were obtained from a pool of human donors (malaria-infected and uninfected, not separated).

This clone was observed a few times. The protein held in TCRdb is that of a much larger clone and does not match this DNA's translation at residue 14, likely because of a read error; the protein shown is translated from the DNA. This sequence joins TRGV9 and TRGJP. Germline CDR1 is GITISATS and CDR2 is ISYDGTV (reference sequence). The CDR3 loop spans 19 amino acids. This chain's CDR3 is CALWEVHFSGELGEKIKVF. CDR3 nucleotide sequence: TGTGCCTTGTGGGAGGTGCATTTTTCGGGAGAGTTGGGCGAAAAAATCAAGGTATTT.

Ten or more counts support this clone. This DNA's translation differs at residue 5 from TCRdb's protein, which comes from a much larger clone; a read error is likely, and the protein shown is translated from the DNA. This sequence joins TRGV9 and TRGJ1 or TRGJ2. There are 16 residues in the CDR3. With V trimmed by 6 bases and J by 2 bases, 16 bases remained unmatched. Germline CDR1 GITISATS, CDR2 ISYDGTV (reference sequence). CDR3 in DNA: TGTGCCTTGTGGAAGGCCCGGAAGTTCTATTATTATAAGAAACTCTTT. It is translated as CALWKARKFYYYKKLF.

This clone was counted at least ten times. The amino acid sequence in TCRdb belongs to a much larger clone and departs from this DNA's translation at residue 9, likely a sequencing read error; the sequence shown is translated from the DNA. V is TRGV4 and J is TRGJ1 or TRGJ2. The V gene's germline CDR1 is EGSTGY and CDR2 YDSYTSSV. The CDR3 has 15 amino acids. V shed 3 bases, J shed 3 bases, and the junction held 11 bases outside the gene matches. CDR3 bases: TGTGCCACCTGGGATAGGCCTTGGGTTTATTATAAGAAACTCTTT. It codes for CATWDRPWVYYKKLF.

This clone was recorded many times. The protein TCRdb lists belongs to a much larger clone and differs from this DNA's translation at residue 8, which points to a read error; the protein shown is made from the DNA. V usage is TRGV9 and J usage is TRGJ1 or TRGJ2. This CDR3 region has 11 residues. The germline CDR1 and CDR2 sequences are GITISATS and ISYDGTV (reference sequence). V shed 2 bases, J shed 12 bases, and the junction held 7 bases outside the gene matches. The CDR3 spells CALWEEHRKLF. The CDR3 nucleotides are TGTGCCTTGTGGGAGGAACATAGGAAACTCTTT.

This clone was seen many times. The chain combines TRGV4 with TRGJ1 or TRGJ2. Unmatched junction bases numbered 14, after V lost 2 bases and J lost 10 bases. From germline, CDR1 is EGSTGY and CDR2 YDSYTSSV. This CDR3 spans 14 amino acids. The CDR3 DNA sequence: TGTGCCACCTGGGATGTCGCCTTTGGGTACAAGAAACTCTTT. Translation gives CATWDVAFGYKKLF.

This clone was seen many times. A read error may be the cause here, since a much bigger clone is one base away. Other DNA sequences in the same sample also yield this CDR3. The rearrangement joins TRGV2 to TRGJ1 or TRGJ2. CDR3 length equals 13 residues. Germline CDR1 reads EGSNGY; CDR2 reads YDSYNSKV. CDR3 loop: CATWDGVYYKKLF. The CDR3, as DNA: TGTGCCACCTGGGACGGGGTATATTACAAGAAACTCTTT.

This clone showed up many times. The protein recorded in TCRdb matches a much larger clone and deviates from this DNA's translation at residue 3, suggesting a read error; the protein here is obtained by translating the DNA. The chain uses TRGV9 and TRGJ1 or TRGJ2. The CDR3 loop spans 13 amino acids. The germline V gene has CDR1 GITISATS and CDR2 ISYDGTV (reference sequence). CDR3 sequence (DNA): TGTGCCTCGTGGTTCCCCTATTATTATAAGAAACTCTTT. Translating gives CASWFPYYYKKLF.

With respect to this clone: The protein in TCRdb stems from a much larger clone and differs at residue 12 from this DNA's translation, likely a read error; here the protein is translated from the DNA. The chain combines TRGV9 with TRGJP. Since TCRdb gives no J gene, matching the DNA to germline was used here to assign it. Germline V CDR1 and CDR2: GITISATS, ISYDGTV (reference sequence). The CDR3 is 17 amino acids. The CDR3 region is CALWEVLEELGRKIKVF. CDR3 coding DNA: TGTGCCTTGTGGGAGGTGCTTGAAGAGTTGGGCAGAAAAATCAAGGTATTT.

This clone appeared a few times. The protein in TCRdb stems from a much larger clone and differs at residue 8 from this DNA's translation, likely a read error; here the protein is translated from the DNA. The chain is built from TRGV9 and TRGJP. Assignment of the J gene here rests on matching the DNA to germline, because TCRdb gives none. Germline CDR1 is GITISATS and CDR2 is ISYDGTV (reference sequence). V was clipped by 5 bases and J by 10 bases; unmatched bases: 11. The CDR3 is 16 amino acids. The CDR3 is CALWAQGDLGKKIKVF. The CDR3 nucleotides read TGTGCCTTGTGGGCCCAAGGTGATTTGGGCAAAAAAATCAAGGTATTT.